This T cell receptor (beta chain) comes out of a study of blood T cells in healthy people across ages. This CDR3 region has 13 residues. Per germline, CDR1 LGHNA and CDR2 YNFKEQ. V dropped 0 bases and J dropped 8 bases, with 10 bases sitting between them. Alongside a J-beta primer mix, a sample-barcoded 5' primer served in a second PCR lasting about 7 to 11 cycles. TCRdb fed the 5' RACE reads into MiXCR, producing one record per CDR3 protein. The repertoire holds hundreds of thousands of distinct CDR3 sequences, with 55% to 65% as singletons. What was sequenced was blood. The origin of this receptor is a man aged 25-40 years in good health. The chain joins TRBV4-2 to TRBJ1-2, with D unclear. The CDR3: CASSQDWRYGYTF. The CDR3 DNA reads TGTGCCAGCAGCCAAGATTGGAGGTACGGCTACACCTTC.